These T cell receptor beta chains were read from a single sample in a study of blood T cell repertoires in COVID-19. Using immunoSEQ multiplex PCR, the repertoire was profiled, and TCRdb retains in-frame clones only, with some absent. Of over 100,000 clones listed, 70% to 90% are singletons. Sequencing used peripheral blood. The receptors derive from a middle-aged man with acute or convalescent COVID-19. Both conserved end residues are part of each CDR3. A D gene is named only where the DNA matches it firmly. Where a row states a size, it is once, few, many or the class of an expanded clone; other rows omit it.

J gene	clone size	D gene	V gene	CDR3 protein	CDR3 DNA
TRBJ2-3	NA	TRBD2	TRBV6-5	CASSYSSGGRGDTQYF	TGTGCCAGCAGTTACTCTAGCGGGGGGCGTGGAGATACGCAGTATTTT
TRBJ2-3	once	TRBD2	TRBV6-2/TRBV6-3	CASSSTPGLAGRDTQYF	TGTGCCAGCAGCTCAACGCCGGGACTAGCGGGGAGAGATACGCAGTATTTT
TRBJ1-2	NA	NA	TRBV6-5	CASSYGGVQNSGYTF	TGTGCCAGCAGTTATGGGGGGGTTCAAAACTCTGGCTACACCTTC
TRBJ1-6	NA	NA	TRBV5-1	CASSRTHRSSYNSPLHF	TGCGCCAGCAGCCGGACACACCGGAGCTCCTATAATTCACCCCTCCACTTT
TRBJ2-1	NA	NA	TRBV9	CASSVTGLNSYNEQFF	TGTGCCAGCAGCGTTACGGGACTCAACTCCTACAATGAGCAGTTCTTC
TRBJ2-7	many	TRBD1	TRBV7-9	CASSRGPGQGRNEQYF	TGTGCCAGCAGCCGCGGCCCGGGACAGGGTAGAAACGAGCAGTACTTC
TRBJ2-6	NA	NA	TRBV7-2	CASSPQRVGANVLTF	TGTGCCAGCAGCCCGCAGCGGGTAGGGGCCAACGTCCTGACTTTC
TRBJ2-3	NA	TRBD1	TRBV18	CASSPGQTDTQYF	TGTGCCAGCTCACCGGGACAGACAGATACGCAGTATTTT
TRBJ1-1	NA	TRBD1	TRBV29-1	CSLRDSMNTEAFF	TGCAGCCTGCGGGACAGCATGAACACTGAAGCTTTCTTT
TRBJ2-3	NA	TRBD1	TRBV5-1	CASKWTGHTDTQYF	TGCGCCAGCAAGTGGACAGGGCACACAGATACGCAGTATTTT
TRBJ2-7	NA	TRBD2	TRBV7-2	CASSLGLAGAEQYF	TGTGCCAGCAGCTTGGGTCTAGCGGGGGCCGAGCAGTACTTC
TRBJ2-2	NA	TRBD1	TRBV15	CATSRDGSRTGEAGELFF	TGTGCCACCAGCAGGGATGGTTCCAGGACAGGGGAAGCCGGGGAGCTGTTTTTT
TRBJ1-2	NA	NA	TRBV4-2	CASSRGGMDGYTF	TGTGCCAGCAGCAGAGGAGGTATGGATGGCTACACCTTC
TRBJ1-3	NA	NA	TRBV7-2	CASSLAAAAGNTIYF	TGTGCCAGCAGCTTAGCGGCGGCCGCTGGAAACACCATATATTTT
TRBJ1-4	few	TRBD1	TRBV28	CASSFEGASEKLFF	TGTGCCAGCAGTTTTGAGGGGGCTAGTGAAAAACTGTTTTTT
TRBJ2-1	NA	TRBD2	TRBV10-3	CAISERGGRNEQFF	TGTGCCATCAGTGAACGGGGGGGCCGCAATGAGCAGTTCTTC
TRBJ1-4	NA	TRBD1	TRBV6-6	CASRSTGGATNEKLFF	TGTGCCAGCAGGTCGACAGGGGGAGCAACTAATGAAAAACTGTTTTTT
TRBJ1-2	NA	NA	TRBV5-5	CASSLGTRAVYGYTF	TGTGCCAGCAGCTTGGGAACCAGGGCCGTCTATGGCTACACCTTC
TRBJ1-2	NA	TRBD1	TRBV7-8	CASSGLRDSSYGYTF	TGTGCCAGCAGCGGCCTCCGGGACAGTTCCTATGGCTACACCTTC
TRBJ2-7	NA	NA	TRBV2	CASSPARSEQYF	TGTGCCAGCAGCCCTGCGAGATCCGAGCAGTACTTC
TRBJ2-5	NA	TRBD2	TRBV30	CAWSGRGSQTQYF	TGTGCCTGGAGTGGTCGCGGGAGCCAGACCCAGTACTTC
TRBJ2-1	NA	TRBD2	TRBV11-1	CASSLAFVGLAGVYNEQFF	TGTGCCAGCAGCTTAGCTTTTGTGGGCCTGGCGGGAGTGTATAATGAGCAGTTCTTC
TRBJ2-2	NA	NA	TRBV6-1	CASSEINGAGELFF	TGTGCCAGCAGTGAAATAAACGGGGCCGGGGAGCTGTTTTTT